The 14 T cell receptor beta chains presented below share a single source sample, sequenced in a study of T cell responses to AZD1222 COVID-19 vaccine. TCRdb's table, derived via immunoSEQ multiplex PCR, lists solely in-frame clones and lacks some. The sample lists approximately 76,000 clones, 90% to 95% seen once, with 4.5% in the top ten. Sequences were derived from peripheral blood, sampled on day 0 of MenACWY control vaccination. The receptor set was obtained from an adult in good health.

Only one count was recorded for this clone. The V gene is TRBV27, the J gene TRBJ1-1; 7 nucleotides align to TRBD1. The length of the CDR3 is 12 residues. CDR1 MNHEY and CDR2 SMNVEV come from the germline V gene (reference sequence). J was trimmed by 7 bases and V by 5 bases; bases with no gene match: 4. The CDR3 loop is CASSGRDSEAFF. The CDR3 DNA sequence: TGTGCCAGCAGTGGCCGGGACAGTGAAGCTTTCTTT.

The J gene is TRBJ1-4, the V gene TRBV11-2; 7 bases agree with TRBD1. The V and J ends lost 5 bases and 0 bases, in that order; junction bases with no gene match: 9. The CDR3 extends over 17 amino acids. Per the germline V gene, CDR1 is SGHAT and CDR2 is FQNNGV. CDR3 sequence (DNA): TGTGCCAGCAGCATACGCAGGGGGGGCTCAACTAATGAAAAACTGTTTTTT. Its translation is CASSIRRGGSTNEKLFF.

The genes are TRBV12-3 or TRBV12-4 and TRBJ2-7; 7 bases line up with TRBD2. Germline trimming cut 8 bases from V and 2 bases from J; bases unmatched to any gene: 0. The CDR3 has 11 residues. As DNA, the CDR3 is TGTGCCAGCGGGAGGGCCTACGAGCAGTACTTC. It codes for CASGRAYEQYF.

This rearrangement joins TRBV10-2 to TRBJ1-1, with D possibly TRBD1 on 5 matching bases. V lost 3 bases and J 4 bases, leaving 15 bases between the germline ends. CDR3 length: 15 residues. Germline CDR1 WSHSY, CDR2 SAAADI. The DNA for the CDR3 is TGCGCCAGCAGTGAAGGATGGGGGGTGGGCACTGAAGCTTTCTTT. Its protein product is CASSEGWGVGTEAFF.

The chain joins TRBV7-9 to TRBJ2-3; either TRBD1 or TRBD2 may supply D (5 bases each). Trimming took 2 bases from V and 5 from J, leaving 17 bases between them. CDR3 size: 16 residues. From germline, CDR1 is SEHNR and CDR2 FQNEAQ (reference sequence). CDR3 sequence (DNA): TGTGCCAGCAGCTTAAGTCGAGGGCCTGGGGGAGATACGCAGTATTTT. Residues: CASSLSRGPGGDTQYF.

This clone was seen more than once but under ten times. The chain recombines TRBV27 with TRBJ1-2; a possible D gene is TRBD1 (6 bases). The V end was cut by 5 bases, the J end by 4 bases, with 11 bases between. This CDR3 region has 13 residues. Germline assignment: CDR1 MNHEY and CDR2 SMNVEV (reference sequence). CDR3 in DNA: TGTGCCAGCAGTACCAGGGGTTTCTATGGCTACACCTTC. Amino acids: CASSTRGFYGYTF.

The chain recombines TRBV3-1 (or the pseudogene TRBV3-2) with TRBJ1-6, with D uncertain. Trimming removed 3 bases at V and 6 bases at J, with 9 bases between. The CDR3 has 14 residues. Germline CDR1 and CDR2: LGHDT and YNNKEL (reference sequence). This CDR3 reads CASSQRTLNSPLHF. The CDR3 DNA reads as TGTGCCAGCAGCCAGAGGACTCTTAATTCACCCCTCCACTTT.

The CDR3 loop is CASSMGGRLDQPQHF. The CDR3, as DNA: TGTGCCAGTAGTATGGGGGGCAGACTAGATCAGCCCCAGCATTTT. This chain joins TRBV19 and TRBJ1-5, with D perhaps matching TRBD1 (6 bases). V lost 3 bases and J 5 bases, leaving 14 bases between the germline ends. The length of the CDR3 is 15 residues. The V gene's germline CDR1 is LNHDA and CDR2 SQIVND (reference sequence).

The V call is TRBV7-8, the J call TRBJ1-1; tentative D call: TRBD1 (5 bases). Trimming pared 5 bases from V and 3 bases from J, leaving 10 bases between. This CDR3 has 13 amino acids. Germline V gene lookup returns CDR1 SGHVS and CDR2 FQNEAQ. CDR3 DNA: TGTGCCAGCAGCCTAGACAGATACACTGAAGCTTTCTTT. Its translation: CASSLDRYTEAFF.

This clone is classed as medium-sized. The V call is TRBV5-5, the J call TRBJ2-7, with 10 bases matching TRBD1. CDR1 and CDR2 from the germline V gene are SGHKS and YYEKEE (reference sequence). V lost 0 bases, J lost 3 bases, and 3 bases stayed unmatched. The CDR3 has 15 residues. CDR3 DNA sequence: TGTGCCAGCAGCTTGGTGGGGACAGGGGACTACGAGCAGTACTTC. Its translation: CASSLVGTGDYEQYF.

The chain employs TRBV19 and TRBJ2-7; TRBD1 matches at 8 bases. Germline lookup yields CDR1 LNHDA and CDR2 SQIVND (reference sequence). The CDR3 consists of 15 residues. The V and J ends lost 5 bases and 5 bases, in that order; junction bases with no gene match: 11. The DNA of the CDR3 is TGTGCCAGTAGTCAAGGACAGGGTGGGATGGACGAGCAGTACTTC. Residues: CASSQGQGGMDEQYF.

The genes are TRBV12-3 or TRBV12-4 and TRBJ2-7; no clear D. Trimming took off 3 bases at V and 6 bases at J, with 9 bases between the two ends. The length of the CDR3 is 12 residues. The CDR3 nucleotides read TGTGCCAGCAGTTTCAGGCGGACCGAGCAGTACTTC. Translation gives CASSFRRTEQYF.

As DNA, the CDR3 is TGCGCCAGCAGCTTGAGTTCATCTAGAGAGGGCACCATATATTTT. Translated, it gives CASSLSSSREGTIYF. The chain is built from TRBV5-1 and TRBJ1-3, with D unresolved. Per the germline V gene, CDR1 is SGHRS and CDR2 is YFSETQ. The length of the CDR3 is 15 residues. V lost 1 base to trimming and J lost 9 bases, with 17 bases between them.

This clone was seen only a few times. This chain uses TRBV7-2 with TRBJ2-7, with D maybe TRBD2 (5 bases). Deletions cut 5 bases from V and 7 bases from J, with 18 bases between. The CDR3 is made up of 14 amino acids. CDR1 and CDR2 from the germline V gene are SGHTA and FQGNSA. The CDR3 spells CASSPRGPSGEQYF. The CDR3 DNA reads TGTGCCAGCAGCCCGCGTGGCCCCTCGGGAGAGCAGTACTTC. The entire variable domain, with the rest obtained from reference TRBV7-2 and TRBJ2-7, is as follows: GAGVSQSPSNKVTEKGKDVELRCDPISGHTALYWYRQSLGQGLEFLIYFQGNSAPDKSGLPSDRFSAERTGGSVSTLTIQRTQQEDSAVYLCASSPRGPSGEQYFGPGTRLTVT.